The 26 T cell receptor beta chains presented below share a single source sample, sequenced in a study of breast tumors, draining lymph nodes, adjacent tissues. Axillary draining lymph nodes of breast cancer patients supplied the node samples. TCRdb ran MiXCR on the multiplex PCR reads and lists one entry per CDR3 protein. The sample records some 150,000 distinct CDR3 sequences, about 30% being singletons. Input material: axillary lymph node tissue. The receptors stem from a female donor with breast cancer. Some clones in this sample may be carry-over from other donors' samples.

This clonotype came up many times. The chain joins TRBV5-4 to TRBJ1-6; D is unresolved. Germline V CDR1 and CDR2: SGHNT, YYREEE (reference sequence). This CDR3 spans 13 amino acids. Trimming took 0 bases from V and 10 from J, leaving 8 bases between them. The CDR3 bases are TGTGCCAGCAGCTTGGAAGTTGAGTCACCCCTCCACTTT. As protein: CASSLEVESPLHF.

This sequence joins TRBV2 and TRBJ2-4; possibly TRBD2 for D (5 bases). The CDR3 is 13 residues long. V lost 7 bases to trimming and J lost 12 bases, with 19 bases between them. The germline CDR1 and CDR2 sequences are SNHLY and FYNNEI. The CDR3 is CASNGGANSNQYF. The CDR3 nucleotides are TGTGCCAGCAATGGAGGAGCAAATAGCAATCAGTACTTC. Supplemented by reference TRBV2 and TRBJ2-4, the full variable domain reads EPEVTQTPSHQVTQMGQEVILRCVPISNHLYFYWYRQILGQKVEFLVSFYNNEISEKSEIFDDQFSVERPDGSNFTLKIRSTKLEDSAMYFCASNGGANSNQYFGAGTRLSVL.

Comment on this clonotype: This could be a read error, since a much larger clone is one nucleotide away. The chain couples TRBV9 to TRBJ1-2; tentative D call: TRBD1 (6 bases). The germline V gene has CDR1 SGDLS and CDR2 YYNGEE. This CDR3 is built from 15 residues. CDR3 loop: CASTGPQGGTYGSTF. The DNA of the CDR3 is TGTGCCAGCACCGGACCCCAAGGGGGAACCTATGGCTCCACCTTC.

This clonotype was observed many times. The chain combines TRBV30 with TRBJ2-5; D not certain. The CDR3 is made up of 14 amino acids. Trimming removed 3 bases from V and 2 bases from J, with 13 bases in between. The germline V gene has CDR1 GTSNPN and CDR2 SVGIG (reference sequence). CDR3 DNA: TGTGCCTGGAGGGCGGCAGGTCGGCAAGAGACCCAGTACTTC. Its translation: CAWRAAGRQETQYF.

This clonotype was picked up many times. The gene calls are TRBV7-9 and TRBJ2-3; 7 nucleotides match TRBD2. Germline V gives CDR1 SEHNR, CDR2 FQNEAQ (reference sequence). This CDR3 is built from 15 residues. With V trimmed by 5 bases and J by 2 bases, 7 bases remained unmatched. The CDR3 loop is CASSPKREVTDTQYF. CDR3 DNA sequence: TGTGCCAGCAGCCCCAAACGGGAGGTCACAGATACGCAGTATTTT. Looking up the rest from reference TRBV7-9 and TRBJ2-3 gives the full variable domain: DTGVSQNPRHKITKRGQNVTFRCDPISEHNRLYWYRQTLGQGPEFLTYFQNEAQLEKSRLLSDRFSAERPKGSFSTLEIQRTEQGDSAMYLCASSPKREVTDTQYFGPGTRLTVL.

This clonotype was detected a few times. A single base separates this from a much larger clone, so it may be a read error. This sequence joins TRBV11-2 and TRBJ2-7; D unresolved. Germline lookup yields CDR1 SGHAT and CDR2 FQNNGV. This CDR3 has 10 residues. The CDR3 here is CASSFNEQSF. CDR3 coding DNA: TGTGCCAGCAGCTTCAACGAGCAGTCCTTC.

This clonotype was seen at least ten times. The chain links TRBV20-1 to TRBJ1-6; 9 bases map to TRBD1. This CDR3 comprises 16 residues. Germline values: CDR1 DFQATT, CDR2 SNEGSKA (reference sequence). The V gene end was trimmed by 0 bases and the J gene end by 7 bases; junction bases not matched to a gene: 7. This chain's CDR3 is CSARDRGQGGNSPLHF. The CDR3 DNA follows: TGCAGTGCTAGAGATAGGGGACAGGGCGGCAATTCACCCCTCCACTTT.

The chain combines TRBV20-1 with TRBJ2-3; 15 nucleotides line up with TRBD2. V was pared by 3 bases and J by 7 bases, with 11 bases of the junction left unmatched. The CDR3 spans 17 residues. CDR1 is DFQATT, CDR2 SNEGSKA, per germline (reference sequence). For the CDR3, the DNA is TGCAGTGCTAGTCCCGGGACTAGCGGGGGGTTCGTGAATACGCAGTATTTT. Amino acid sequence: CSASPGTSGGFVNTQYF.

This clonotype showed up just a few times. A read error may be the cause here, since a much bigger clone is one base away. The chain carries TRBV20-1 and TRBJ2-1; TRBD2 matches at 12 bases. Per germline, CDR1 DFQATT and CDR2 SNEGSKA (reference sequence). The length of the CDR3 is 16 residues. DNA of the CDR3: TGCAGTGCCACTCCAACTAGCGGGGGGCCCCACAATGAGCAGCTCTTC. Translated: CSATPTSGGPHNEQLF.

The CDR3 sequence: CASSLAGGWGQETQYF. The DNA for the CDR3 is TGTGCCAGCAGCTTGGCGGGAGGGTGGGGACAAGAGACCCAGTACTTC. The genes are TRBV9 and TRBJ2-5, with 9 bases aligning to TRBD2. The germline V gene has CDR1 SGDLS and CDR2 YYNGEE. The CDR3 has 16 amino acids. The junction had 9 bases not matched to a gene; V was cut back by 4 bases and J by 2 bases.

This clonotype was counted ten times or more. For the CDR3, the DNA is TGTGCCAGCAGCTTAAGGGAGGGTAATTCACCCCTCCACTTT. Its translation is CASSLREGNSPLHF. The V call is TRBV7-9, the J call TRBJ1-6; D gene ambiguous. The germline V and J ends were trimmed by 2 bases and 6 bases, with 8 bases remaining between them. The CDR3 consists of 14 residues. Germline loops: CDR1 SEHNR, CDR2 FQNEAQ (reference sequence).

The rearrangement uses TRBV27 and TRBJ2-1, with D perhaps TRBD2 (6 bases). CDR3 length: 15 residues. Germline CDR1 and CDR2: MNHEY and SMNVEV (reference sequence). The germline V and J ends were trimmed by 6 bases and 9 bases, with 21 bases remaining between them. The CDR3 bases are TGTGCCAGCAGCCCCATTGGAGGGGCCCACAGTGAGCAGTTCTTC. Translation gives CASSPIGGAHSEQFF.

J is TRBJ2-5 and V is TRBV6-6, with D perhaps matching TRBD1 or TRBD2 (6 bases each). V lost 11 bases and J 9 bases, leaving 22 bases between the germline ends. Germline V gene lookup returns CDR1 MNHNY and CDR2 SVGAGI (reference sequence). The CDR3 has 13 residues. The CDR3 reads CAGRRGGSEAQYF. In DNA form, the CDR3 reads TGTGCCGGCCGACGAGGGGGGAGTGAGGCCCAGTACTTC.

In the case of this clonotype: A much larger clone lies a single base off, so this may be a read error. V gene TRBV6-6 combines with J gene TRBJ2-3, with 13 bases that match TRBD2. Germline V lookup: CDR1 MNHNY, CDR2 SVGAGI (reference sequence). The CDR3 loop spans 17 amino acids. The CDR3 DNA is TGTGCCAGCAGTGAAAAACTAGCGGGAGGGCCGACAGATACGCGGTATTTT. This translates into CASSEKLAGGPTDTRYF.

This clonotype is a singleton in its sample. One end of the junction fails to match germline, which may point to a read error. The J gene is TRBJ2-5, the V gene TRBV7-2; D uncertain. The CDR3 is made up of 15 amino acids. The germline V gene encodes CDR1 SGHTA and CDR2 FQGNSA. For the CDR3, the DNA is TGTGCCAGCAGCTTGGCCATACTTGTAGAAGAGGCCCAGTACTTC. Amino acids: CASSLAILVEEAQYF.

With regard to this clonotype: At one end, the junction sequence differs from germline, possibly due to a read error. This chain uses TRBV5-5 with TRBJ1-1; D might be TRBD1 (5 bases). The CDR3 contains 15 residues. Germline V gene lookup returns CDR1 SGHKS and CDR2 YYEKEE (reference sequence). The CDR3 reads CASSLIQGIGTEAVF. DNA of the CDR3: TGTGCCAGCAGCTTAATTCAGGGTATCGGCACTGAAGCTGTCTTT.

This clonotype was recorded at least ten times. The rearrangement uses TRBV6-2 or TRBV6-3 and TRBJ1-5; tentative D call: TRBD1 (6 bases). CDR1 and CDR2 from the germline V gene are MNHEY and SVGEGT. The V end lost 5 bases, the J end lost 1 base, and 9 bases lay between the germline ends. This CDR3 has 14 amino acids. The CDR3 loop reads CASSIGTSNQPQHF. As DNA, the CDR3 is TGTGCCAGCAGTATCGGGACAAGCAATCAGCCCCAGCATTTT.

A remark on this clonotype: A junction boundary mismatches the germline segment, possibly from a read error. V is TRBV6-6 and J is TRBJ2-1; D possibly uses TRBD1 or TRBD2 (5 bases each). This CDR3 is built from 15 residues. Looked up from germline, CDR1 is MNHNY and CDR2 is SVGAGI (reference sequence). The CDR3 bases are TGTGCCAGCAGCCCTAAACTAGTGCAGGGCAATGGGCAGTCCTTC. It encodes CASSPKLVQGNGQSF.

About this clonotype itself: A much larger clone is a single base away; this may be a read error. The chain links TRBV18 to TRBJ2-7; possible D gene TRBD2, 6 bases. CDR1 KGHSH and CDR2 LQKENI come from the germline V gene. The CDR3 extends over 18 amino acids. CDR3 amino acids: CASSPVPGPGTQGYEQCF. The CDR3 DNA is TGTGCCAGCTCACCAGTCCCGGGGCCCGGGACTCAGGGCTACGAGCAGTGCTTC.

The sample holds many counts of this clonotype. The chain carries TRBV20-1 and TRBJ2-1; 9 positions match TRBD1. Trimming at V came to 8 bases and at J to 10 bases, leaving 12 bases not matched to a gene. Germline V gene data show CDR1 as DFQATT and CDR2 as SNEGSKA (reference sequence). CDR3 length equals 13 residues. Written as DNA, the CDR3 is TGCAGTCGCAAAGGACAGGGGCTTGGAGAGCAGTTCTTC. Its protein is CSRKGQGLGEQFF.

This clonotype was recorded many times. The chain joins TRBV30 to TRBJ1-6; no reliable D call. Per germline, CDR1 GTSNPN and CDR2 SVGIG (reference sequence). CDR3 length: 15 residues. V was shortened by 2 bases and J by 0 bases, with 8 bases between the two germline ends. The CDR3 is CAWSLMSSYNSPLHF. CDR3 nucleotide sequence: TGTGCCTGGAGTCTTATGAGCTCCTATAATTCACCCCTCCACTTT.

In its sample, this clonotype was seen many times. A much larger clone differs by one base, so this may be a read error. CDR3 residues: CSASGQSYGSTF. The CDR3 DNA follows: TGCAGTGCTAGTGGGCAGAGCTATGGCTCCACCTTC. The V gene is TRBV20-1, the J gene TRBJ1-2; unclear D gene. Per germline, CDR1 DFQATT and CDR2 SNEGSKA (reference sequence). This CDR3 spans 12 amino acids.

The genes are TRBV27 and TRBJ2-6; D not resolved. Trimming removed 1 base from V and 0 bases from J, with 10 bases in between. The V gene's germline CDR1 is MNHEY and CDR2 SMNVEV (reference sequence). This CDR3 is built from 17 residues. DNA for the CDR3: TGTGCCAGCAGTTTATTAACAACCCACTCTGGGGCCAACGTCCTGACTTTC. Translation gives CASSLLTTHSGANVLTF.

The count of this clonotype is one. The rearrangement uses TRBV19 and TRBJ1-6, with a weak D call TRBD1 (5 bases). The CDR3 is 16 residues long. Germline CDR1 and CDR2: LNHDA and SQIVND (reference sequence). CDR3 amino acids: CARSGGSSADNSPLHF. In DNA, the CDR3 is TGTGCTAGAAGTGGGGGATCTTCGGCGGATAATTCACCCCTCCACTTT.

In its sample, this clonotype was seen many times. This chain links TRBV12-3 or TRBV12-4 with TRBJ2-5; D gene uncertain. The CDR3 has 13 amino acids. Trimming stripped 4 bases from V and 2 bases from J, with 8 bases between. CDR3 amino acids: CASSYLEQETQYF. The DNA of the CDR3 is TGTGCCAGCAGTTATTTGGAGCAAGAGACCCAGTACTTC.

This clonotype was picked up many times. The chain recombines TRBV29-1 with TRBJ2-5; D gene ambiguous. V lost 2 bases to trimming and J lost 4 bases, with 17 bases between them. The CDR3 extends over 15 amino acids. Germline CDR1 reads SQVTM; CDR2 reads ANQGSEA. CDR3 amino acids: CSVEPGQETRETQYF. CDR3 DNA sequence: TGCAGCGTTGAACCGGGCCAAGAGACGCGAGAGACCCAGTACTTC.